The text below deals with one T cell receptor beta chain. Its target is unknown. Documented treatment: oral pan-JAK inhibitor, 5-10 mg twice daily. Alopecia areata patients had lesional scalp punch biopsies and peripheral blood taken from them. This record belongs to a study of CD8+ T cells in alopecia areata. Study overall: Treated patients were given oral tofacitinib, which was dosed at 5 to 10 mg twice daily. Study outcomes and limitations: While tofacitinib was given, many expanded lesional clones persisted in scalp and blood. A single nonresponder leaves the baseline CD8+ expansion link to response uncertain.

cDNA prepared by RNA extraction and subsequent reverse transcription served as the template for sequencing. Produced via immunoSEQ multiplex PCR; TCRdb's table is partial and in-frame only. Of more than 200,000 clones listed, 43% are singletons. Trimming at V came to 1 base and at J to 1 base, leaving 6 bases not matched to a gene. The CDR3 sequence is 16 residues long. Germline V gives CDR1 GTSNPN, CDR2 SVGIG (reference sequence). This chain joins TRBV30 and TRBJ2-3; TRBD2 agrees at 9 bases. The source was CD4+ T cells sorted from blood, collected around week 37, from a patient treated with tofacitinib. The TCR was taken from a human donor with alopecia areata. This chain's CDR3 is CAWSGGWTSGTDTQYF. The CDR3 coding sequence is TGTGCCTGGAGTGGGGGGTGGACTAGCGGCACAGATACGCAGTATTTT.